The source of this T cell receptor beta chain is a study of T cell responses to AZD1222 COVID-19 vaccine. Germline lookup yields CDR1 SGHRS and CDR2 YFSETQ. V shed 4 bases and J shed 0 bases, with 17 bases lying between them. CDR3 length: 17 residues. Measured with immunoSEQ multiplex PCR; TCRdb has only the in-frame clones, and not every one. The sample carries under 150,000 clones, about 91% recorded once. The receptor was isolated from an adult in good health. This material consisted of peripheral blood, taken on day 0 of AZD1222 vaccination. The rearrangement links TRBV5-1 to TRBJ1-3; D remains ambiguous. CDR3 residues: CASSPESTALSGNTIYF. The CDR3 region has the DNA TGCGCCAGCAGCCCGGAGAGCACGGCCCTCTCTGGAAACACCATATATTTT.